This is a list of T cell receptor beta chains from one sample in a study of shared clonotypes between healthy human individuals. Produced via immunoSEQ multiplex PCR; TCRdb's table is partial and in-frame only. The table lists some 2,000,000 clones, 95% of them singletons, with 0.1% to 0.15% in the top ten. Sequencing input: naive CD4+ T cells sorted from blood. These receptors originate from a man younger than 30 in good health. Each CDR3 is given with its conserved first and last residue. The D gene is left open where the match is weak. The listing skips clone size in some rows; elsewhere it reads once, few, many or a size class.

V	J	size	length	D	CDR3	DNA
TRBV6-1	TRBJ2-3	NA	13	NA	CASDSGSTYTQYF	TGTGCCAGTGATAGCGGAAGCACATATACGCAGTATTTT
TRBV19	TRBJ1-5	NA	15	NA	CASSTPGYDNQPQHF	TGTGCCAGTAGTACCCCAGGGTATGACAATCAGCCCCAGCATTTT
TRBV18	TRBJ2-2	NA	14	NA	CASSPEMTTGELFF	TGTGCCAGCTCACCTGAGATGACCACCGGGGAGCTGTTTTTT
TRBV6-5	TRBJ1-6	NA	14	TRBD1	CASRGQGRNSPLHF	TGTGCCAGCAGGGGACAGGGGCGGAATTCACCCCTCCACTTT
TRBV5-1	TRBJ2-7	NA	12	NA	CASSTEGNEQYF	TGCGCCAGCAGTACGGAAGGCAACGAGCAGTACTTC
TRBV29-1	TRBJ1-1	NA	14	NA	CSVEEGARSTEAFF	TGCAGCGTTGAAGAAGGAGCCAGGAGCACTGAAGCTTTCTTT
TRBV7-2	TRBJ2-1	NA	15	TRBD2	CASSGGLAGVNEQFF	TGTGCCAGCAGCGGCGGGCTAGCGGGGGTCAATGAGCAGTTCTTC
TRBV5-4	TRBJ2-1	NA	15	NA	CASSLGGGIVYEQFF	TGTGCCAGCAGCTTAGGGGGCGGGATCGTCTATGAGCAGTTCTTC
TRBV4-1	TRBJ2-7	NA	20	TRBD2	CASSPVMGSSGGRISYEQYF	TGCGCCAGCAGCCCGGTGATGGGGTCTAGCGGGGGGCGAATATCCTACGAGCAGTACTTC
TRBV7-9	TRBJ1-2	NA	14	NA	CASSLAGHDYGYTF	TGTGCCAGCAGCTTAGCGGGACACGACTATGGCTACACCTTC
TRBV5-1	TRBJ2-1	NA	15	TRBD2	CASSSAGGLYNEQFF	TGCGCCAGCAGCTCGGCGGGGGGCCTCTACAATGAGCAGTTCTTC
TRBV6-1	TRBJ1-5	NA	13	NA	CASTEYSNQPQHF	TGTGCCAGCACGGAGTATAGCAATCAGCCCCAGCATTTT
TRBV30	TRBJ1-4	NA	13	TRBD1	CAWSRDRNEKLFF	TGTGCCTGGAGTAGGGACAGGAATGAAAAACTGTTTTTT
TRBV5-1	TRBJ2-3	NA	14	NA	CASTRAQGTDTQYF	TGCGCCAGCACAAGGGCCCAGGGTACAGATACGCAGTATTTT
TRBV10-3	TRBJ2-7	NA	14	NA	CAISLTVPSYEQYF	TGTGCCATCAGCTTGACAGTTCCCTCCTACGAGCAGTACTTC
TRBV5-6	TRBJ1-1	NA	16	NA	CASSLGQALLNTEAFF	TGTGCCAGCAGCTTAGGCCAGGCGCTTTTGAACACTGAAGCTTTCTTT
TRBV29-1	TRBJ2-2	NA	15	NA	CSVSTGPANTGELFF	TGCAGCGTCTCGACAGGACCTGCGAACACCGGGGAGCTGTTTTTT
TRBV4-1	TRBJ2-3	NA	13	NA	CASSQVRMDTQYF	TGCGCCAGCAGCCAAGTTAGAATGGATACGCAGTATTTT
TRBV29-1	TRBJ2-3	NA	11	TRBD2	CSVRGNASGVF	TGCAGCGTTCGAGGTAACGCTAGCGGCGTTTTT
TRBV4-1	TRBJ1-5	NA	15	NA	CASSQDPGGNQPQHF	TGCGCCAGCAGCCAAGATCCCGGTGGCAATCAGCCCCAGCATTTT
TRBV29-1	TRBJ2-3	NA	14	TRBD1	CSVEEAGGADTQYF	TGCAGCGTTGAAGAGGCAGGGGGCGCAGATACGCAGTATTTT
TRBV2	TRBJ1-6	few	14	NA	CASSVSQAGSPLHF	TGTGCCAGCAGTGTGTCACAGGCTGGCTCACCCCTCCACTTT
TRBV27	TRBJ1-1	NA	15	NA	CASSSDRGAATEAFF	TGTGCCAGCAGTTCTGACAGAGGAGCGGCCACTGAAGCTTTCTTT
TRBV10-2	TRBJ2-7	NA	14	TRBD1	CASEIRDRAGEQYF	TGCGCCAGCGAAATCCGGGACAGGGCAGGCGAGCAGTACTTC
TRBV30	TRBJ1-6	once	15	NA	CAWSPRGRDATPLHF	TGTGCCTGGAGTCCCCGGGGCCGCGACGCGACACCCCTCCACTTT
TRBV7-3	TRBJ2-5	NA	15	TRBD2	CASSLAGTRQETQYF	TGTGCCAGCAGCCTCGCTGGGACTAGACAAGAGACCCAGTACTTC
TRBV7-2	TRBJ2-5	NA	13	TRBD2	CASSGGGSETQYF	TGTGCCAGCAGCGGGGGAGGGTCTGAGACCCAGTACTTC
TRBV6-5	TRBJ2-3	NA	15	NA	CATRLQAVQTDTQYF	TGTGCCACTCGACTACAGGCGGTTCAAACAGATACGCAGTATTTT
TRBV14	TRBJ2-3	NA	16	TRBD2	CASSQDAGRVADTQYF	TGTGCCAGCAGCCAAGATGCCGGGAGGGTAGCAGATACGCAGTATTTT
TRBV7-9	TRBJ2-7	NA	16	TRBD2	CASSQGLAGDIYEQYF	TGTGCCAGCAGCCAGGGACTAGCGGGAGATATATACGAGCAGTACTTC
TRBV5-4	TRBJ2-1	NA	16	TRBD2	CASSPKAGGPYNEQFF	TGTGCCAGCAGCCCAAAAGCGGGAGGGCCCTACAATGAGCAGTTCTTC
TRBV6-5	TRBJ1-2	once	16	NA	CASSYSNAGFNYGYTF	TGTGCCAGCAGTTACTCGAATGCGGGCTTCAACTATGGCTACACCTTC
TRBV6-5	TRBJ1-2	NA	15	TRBD1	CASSPQGISNYGYTF	TGTGCCAGCAGCCCACAGGGGATTTCTAACTATGGCTACACCTTC
TRBV7-9	TRBJ2-1	NA	12	NA	CASSLVEAEQFF	TGTGCCAGCAGCTTAGTAGAAGCGGAGCAGTTCTTC
TRBV28	TRBJ1-4	NA	12	NA	CASSERGRVVFF	TGTGCCAGCAGCGAGCGGGGACGGGTGGTGTTTTTT
TRBV7-9	TRBJ2-7	NA	14	NA	CASSFAGASYEQYF	TGTGCCAGCAGCTTTGCTGGGGCCTCCTACGAGCAGTACTTC
TRBV6-1	TRBJ2-7	NA	14	NA	CASSSRLASDEQYF	TGTGCCAGCAGTAGTAGGCTAGCCTCCGACGAGCAGTACTTC
TRBV29-1	TRBJ1-2	NA	14	NA	CSVERAGLNYGYTF	TGCAGCGTTGAACGGGCAGGACTTAACTATGGCTACACCTTC
TRBV7-8	TRBJ2-7	NA	18	TRBD2	CASSLLIALAGSRNEQYF	TGTGCCAGCAGCTTGCTGATAGCTCTAGCGGGCTCTCGTAACGAGCAGTACTTC
TRBV9	TRBJ2-4	once	18	TRBD2	CASSPSVAGGPNKNIQYF	TGTGCCAGCAGCCCGTCGGTAGCGGGAGGGCCTAACAAAAACATTCAGTACTTC
TRBV6-6	TRBJ1-1	NA	14	NA	CASSYEEVSTEAFF	TGTGCCAGCAGTTATGAGGAAGTTAGCACTGAAGCTTTCTTT
TRBV14	TRBJ2-1	NA	12	TRBD1	CASSRQGFEQFF	TGTGCCAGCAGTCGACAGGGTTTTGAGCAGTTCTTC
TRBV10-3	TRBJ2-5	NA	14	NA	CALWHRARKETQYF	TGTGCCCTCTGGCACAGGGCCAGGAAAGAGACCCAGTACTTC
TRBV7-2	TRBJ2-1	once	15	TRBD2	CASSLAGTSIHEQFF	TGTGCCAGCAGCTTAGCCGGGACTAGTATCCATGAGCAGTTCTTC